This record covers a single TCR beta chain. This clonotype has ten or more counts. Its cognate antigen has yet to be identified. Per-base quality was not reported, and no clone a single base away is much larger than it. Sequencing took place on an Illumina HiSeq 1500. The public reads were reprocessed in TCRdb via fastp at Q25 and MiXCR, keeping in-frame beta chains. Records with the same CDR3 protein are collapsed into one entry carrying the most frequent genes and DNA. In all, the sample holds fewer than 130,000 distinct CDR3 sequences, and under 55% of those were seen once. The ten largest clones represent around 70% of the sample. The CDR3 holds 11 amino acids from the cysteine to the phenylalanine. Only the CDR3 region is kept as DNA, spanning 33 bases read in frame from base 1. Cut back by 3 bases and 6 bases, the V and J ends lie 5 bases apart. The data are from a study of T cell repertoires in cytomegalovirus infection (dated by TCRdb to the late 2010s). A note on the overall study: Recently identified HLA-C-restricted CMV epitopes, whose presentation resists viral immunomodulation, were targeted by peptide stimulations together with well-studied HLA-B-restricted epitopes. The HLA type of each donor mattered for the analysis, because public TCR beta signatures pointed to carriage of CMV infection along with the matching HLA type. Study-wide findings and limitations: The ex vivo response was dominated by HLA-C-restricted CMV-specific TCR beta clonotypes, which also provided the single most frequent clonotype in two of eight donors. In both this cohort and an independent cohort of some 370 donors, the cumulative frequency of public TCR beta family members distinguished carriers of CMV infection plus the relevant HLA type.

The treatment or condition label here, explained by the study, means: in vitro stimulation with specific CMV peptide epitopes to enrich CMV-specific T cells. Source: CD8+ T cells from cultured PBMCs, taken from culture after CMV antigen stimulation. Rearrangement joined TRBV12-3 or TRBV12-4 to TRBJ1-1; the D gene assignment is ambiguous. The origin of this receptor is a human donor in good health (CMV status not recorded). Some clones in this sample may be carry-over from other donors' samples. CDR3 sequence: CASSLVSEAFF. The DNA sequence reads TGTGCCAGCAGTTTGGTATCTGAAGCTTTCTTT.